Listed below are T cell receptor beta chains from one sample, sequenced in a study of blood T cell repertoires in COVID-19. Libraries were prepared by immunoSEQ multiplex PCR; TCRdb keeps only in-frame clonotypes and omits some of them. The data hold around 250,000 clones, with roughly 89% observed a single time. The sequenced sample consisted of peripheral blood. The origin of the receptors is a woman aged 40 to 55 who had recovered from COVID-19. Both conserved end residues are part of each CDR3. Each record gives: D gene, V gene, J gene, clone size, CDR3 protein, CDR3 DNA. D genes are given only for firm matches. Not all rows give a size; the values are once, few, many and, for expanded clones, a class.

D gene: TRBD1; V gene: TRBV30; J gene: TRBJ2-7; clone size: NA; CDR3 protein: CAWSVGTGTYEQYF; CDR3 DNA: TGTGCCTGGAGTGTAGGGACAGGTACCTACGAGCAGTACTTC
D gene: TRBD1; V gene: TRBV25-1; J gene: TRBJ1-5; clone size: NA; CDR3 protein: CASTGGGNQPQHF; CDR3 DNA: TGTGCCAGCACAGGGGGCGGCAATCAGCCCCAGCATTTT
D gene: NA; V gene: TRBV7-6; J gene: TRBJ2-3; clone size: once; CDR3 protein: CASSLTYTDTQYF; CDR3 DNA: TGTGCCAGCAGCTTAACCTACACAGATACGCAGTATTTT
D gene: TRBD1; V gene: TRBV3-1/TRBV3-2; J gene: TRBJ1-1; clone size: NA; CDR3 protein: CASSPRTGASGTEAFF; CDR3 DNA: TGTGCCAGCAGCCCGAGGACAGGGGCGAGTGGCACTGAAGCTTTCTTT
D gene: NA; V gene: TRBV3-1/TRBV3-2; J gene: TRBJ1-1; clone size: NA; CDR3 protein: CASSLGGGTEAFF; CDR3 DNA: TGTGCCAGCAGCCTTGGGGGGGGCACTGAAGCTTTCTTT
D gene: NA; V gene: TRBV24-1; J gene: TRBJ2-3; clone size: NA; CDR3 protein: CATLGGADTQYF; CDR3 DNA: TGTGCCACCCTAGGGGGGGCCGATACGCAGTATTTT
D gene: NA; V gene: TRBV6-1; J gene: TRBJ1-1; clone size: NA; CDR3 protein: CASSLNPGTEAFF; CDR3 DNA: TGTGCCAGCAGTTTGAATCCGGGGACTGAAGCTTTCTTT
D gene: NA; V gene: TRBV5-1; J gene: TRBJ2-3; clone size: NA; CDR3 protein: CASSSGTDTQYF; CDR3 DNA: TGCGCCAGCAGTAGCGGAACAGATACGCAGTATTTT
D gene: NA; V gene: TRBV28; J gene: TRBJ1-6; clone size: NA; CDR3 protein: CASSISSYNSPLHF; CDR3 DNA: TGTGCCAGCAGTATTAGCTCCTATAATTCACCCCTCCACTTT
D gene: TRBD1; V gene: TRBV5-1; J gene: TRBJ2-1; clone size: NA; CDR3 protein: CASSWGQGAYNEQFF; CDR3 DNA: TGCGCCAGCAGCTGGGGACAGGGGGCCTACAATGAGCAGTTCTTC
D gene: NA; V gene: TRBV19; J gene: TRBJ1-5; clone size: NA; CDR3 protein: CASTVQGNQPQHF; CDR3 DNA: TGTGCCAGTACCGTGCAGGGCAATCAGCCCCAGCATTTT
D gene: NA; V gene: TRBV6-2/TRBV6-3; J gene: TRBJ1-5; clone size: NA; CDR3 protein: CASSDPSAGRQPQHF; CDR3 DNA: TGTGCCAGCAGTGACCCCTCGGCAGGGAGGCAGCCCCAGCATTTT
D gene: NA; V gene: TRBV6-6; J gene: TRBJ1-6; clone size: NA; CDR3 protein: CASSYARGGYSPLHF; CDR3 DNA: TGTGCCAGCAGTTACGCCAGAGGGGGATACTCACCCCTCCACTTT
D gene: NA; V gene: TRBV20-1; J gene: TRBJ2-7; clone size: NA; CDR3 protein: CSAISSYEQYF; CDR3 DNA: TGCAGTGCTATCAGCTCCTACGAGCAGTACTTC
D gene: NA; V gene: TRBV11-2; J gene: TRBJ1-1; clone size: NA; CDR3 protein: CASSLSQVNTEAFF; CDR3 DNA: TGTGCCAGCAGCTTAAGTCAGGTGAACACTGAAGCTTTCTTT
D gene: TRBD2; V gene: TRBV6-5; J gene: TRBJ2-1; clone size: NA; CDR3 protein: CASSYQITSANEQFF; CDR3 DNA: TGTGCCAGCAGTTACCAAATCACTAGCGCCAATGAGCAGTTCTTC
D gene: NA; V gene: TRBV11-2; J gene: TRBJ1-4; clone size: NA; CDR3 protein: CASSLDGIGTNEKLFF; CDR3 DNA: TGTGCCAGCAGCTTAGACGGGATCGGAACTAATGAAAAACTGTTTTTT
D gene: TRBD1; V gene: TRBV28; J gene: TRBJ2-1; clone size: NA; CDR3 protein: CASSFPANRGKNEQFF; CDR3 DNA: TGTGCCAGCAGTTTCCCGGCTAACAGGGGAAAGAATGAGCAGTTCTTC
D gene: NA; V gene: TRBV7-9; J gene: TRBJ2-7; clone size: NA; CDR3 protein: CASSYGAVLYEQYF; CDR3 DNA: TGTGCCAGCAGCTATGGGGCAGTCCTCTACGAGCAGTACTTC
D gene: NA; V gene: TRBV6-4; J gene: TRBJ1-6; clone size: NA; CDR3 protein: CASSLGGERSNSPLHF; CDR3 DNA: TGTGCCAGCAGTTTAGGGGGTGAACGTTCTAATTCACCCCTCCACTTT
D gene: TRBD1; V gene: TRBV9; J gene: TRBJ1-6; clone size: many; CDR3 protein: CASSPTSRQGGSPLHF; CDR3 DNA: TGTGCCAGCAGCCCGACCTCTCGACAGGGTGGTTCACCCCTCCACTTT
D gene: NA; V gene: TRBV24-1; J gene: TRBJ2-1; clone size: NA; CDR3 protein: CATSDSIPGDSVSGEQFF; CDR3 DNA: TGTGCCACCAGTGATTCCATCCCCGGAGACAGTGTCTCGGGTGAGCAGTTCTTC
D gene: NA; V gene: TRBV6-6; J gene: TRBJ1-3; clone size: once; CDR3 protein: CASSYSIGDSGNTIYF; CDR3 DNA: TGTGCCAGCAGTTACTCGATCGGGGACTCTGGAAACACCATATATTTT
D gene: NA; V gene: TRBV30; J gene: TRBJ1-1; clone size: once; CDR3 protein: CAWTLGMNTEAFF; CDR3 DNA: TGTGCCTGGACCCTAGGCATGAACACTGAAGCTTTCTTT
D gene: NA; V gene: TRBV19; J gene: TRBJ2-2; clone size: NA; CDR3 protein: CASSIMRGGHGELFF; CDR3 DNA: TGTGCCAGTAGTATCATGAGGGGGGGCCACGGGGAGCTGTTTTTT
D gene: NA; V gene: TRBV3-1/TRBV3-2; J gene: TRBJ1-1; clone size: NA; CDR3 protein: CASSQGGGYTEAFF; CDR3 DNA: TGTGCCAGCAGCCAAGGTGGCGGGTACACTGAAGCTTTCTTT
D gene: NA; V gene: TRBV28; J gene: TRBJ2-7; clone size: NA; CDR3 protein: CASSATGSGRSYEQYF; CDR3 DNA: TGTGCCAGCAGTGCCACAGGCTCCGGAAGGTCCTACGAGCAGTACTTC